The source of this T cell receptor beta chain is a study of blood T cell repertoires in COVID-19. In the study overall: Both acute and convalescent COVID-19 samples were obtained from the United States, Italy and Spain.

Sequencing was performed with immunoSEQ multiplex PCR; in TCRdb, only in-frame clones are kept and a portion is missing. The sample includes 130,000 to 150,000 clones, around 85% seen only once; the top ten take approximately 9.1%. Trimming removed 3 bases at V and 0 bases at J, with 12 bases between. Germline values: CDR1 MNHEY, CDR2 SMNVEV (reference sequence). This CDR3 comprises 15 residues. Participant age was 18 to 89 years, and participants resided in fewer than 25 US areas. Participants' reported clinical history set cohort assignment. The origin of this receptor is a man in his fifties or sixties who had recovered from COVID-19. The chain has TRBV27 and TRBJ2-7; D might be TRBD1 (6 bases). Input material: PBMCs or T cells enriched from blood (not recorded which). The CDR3 DNA is TGTGCCAGCAGTTTCGCAGGGGCTAGCTCCTACGAGCAGTACTTC. It is translated as CASSFAGASSYEQYF.